The clone carrying this T cell receptor beta chain was counted at least ten times. Its antigen is not known. It was through 5'RACE template switching that TCR cDNA was made, with a universal primer site and UMIs added. TCRdb re-called the 5' RACE reads through MiXCR, storing one row per CDR3 protein. The sample has more than 90,000 distinct CDR3 sequences; about 7.8% are singletons. The entry originates in a study of T cells after yellow fever vaccination. Study-level information: Those fractions that held only low numbers of cells were prepared using the SMART-Seq v4 Ultra Low Input RNA kit. Points from the study as a whole: Bulk-population clonotypes that are abundant could appear as contaminants in FACS-sorted repertoires.

J lost 7 bases, V lost 3 bases, and 12 bases had no gene match. Germline CDR1 MGHRA, CDR2 YSYEKL. The CDR3 covers 16 residues. V usage is TRBV4-1 and J usage is TRBJ1-2, with 9 nucleotides matching TRBD1. This sequence was found in a man between 18 and 35 years old who received the YFV17D yellow fever vaccine. This sample comprised CD4+ T cells sorted from PBMCs, obtained roughly 46 days after the first yellow fever vaccination. CDR3 sequence reads: CASSHYLRDRESGYTF. As DNA, the CDR3 is TGCGCCAGCAGCCATTACCTCCGGGACAGGGAAAGTGGCTACACCTTC.